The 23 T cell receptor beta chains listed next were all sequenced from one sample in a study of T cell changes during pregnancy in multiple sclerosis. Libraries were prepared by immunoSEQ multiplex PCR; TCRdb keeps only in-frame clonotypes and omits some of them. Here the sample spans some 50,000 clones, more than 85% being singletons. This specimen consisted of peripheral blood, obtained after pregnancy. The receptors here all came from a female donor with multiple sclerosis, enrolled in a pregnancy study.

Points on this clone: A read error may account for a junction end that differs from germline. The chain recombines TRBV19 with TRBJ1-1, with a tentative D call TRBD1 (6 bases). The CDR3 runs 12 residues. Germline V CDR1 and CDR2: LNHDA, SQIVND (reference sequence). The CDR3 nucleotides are TGTGCCAGTAGTATAGAGGCAGGGGTGCCGCTCTTT. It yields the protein CASSIEAGVPLF. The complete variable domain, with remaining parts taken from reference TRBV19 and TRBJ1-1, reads DGGITQSPKYLFRKEGQNVTLSCEQNLNHDAMYWYRQDPGQGLRLIYYSQIVNDFQKGDIAEGYSVSREKKESFPLTVTSAQKNPTAFYLCASSIEAGVPLFGQGTRLTVV.

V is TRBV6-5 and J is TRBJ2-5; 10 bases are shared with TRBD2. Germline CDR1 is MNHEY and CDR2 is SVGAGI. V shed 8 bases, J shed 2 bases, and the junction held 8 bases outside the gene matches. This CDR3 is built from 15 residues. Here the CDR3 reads CASAQLAGYQETQYF. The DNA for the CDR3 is TGTGCCAGCGCCCAACTAGCGGGATATCAAGAGACCCAGTACTTC.

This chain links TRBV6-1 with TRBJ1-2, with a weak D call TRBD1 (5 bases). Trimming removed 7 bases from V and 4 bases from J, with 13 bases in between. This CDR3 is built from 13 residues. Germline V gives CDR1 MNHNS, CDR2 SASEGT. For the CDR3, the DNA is TGTGCCAGCACCGAGGGAGGGGCCTATGGCTACACCTTC. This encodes CASTEGGAYGYTF.

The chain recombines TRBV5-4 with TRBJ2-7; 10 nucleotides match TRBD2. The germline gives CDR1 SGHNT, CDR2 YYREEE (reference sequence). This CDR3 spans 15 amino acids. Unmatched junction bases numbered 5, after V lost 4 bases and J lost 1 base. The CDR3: CASSASGGKSYEQYF. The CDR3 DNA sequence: TGTGCCAGCAGCGCTAGCGGGGGCAAATCCTACGAGCAGTACTTC.

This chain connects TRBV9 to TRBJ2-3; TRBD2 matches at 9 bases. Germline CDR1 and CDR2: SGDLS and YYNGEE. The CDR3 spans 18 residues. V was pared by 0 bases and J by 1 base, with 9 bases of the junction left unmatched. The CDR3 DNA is TGTGCCAGCAGCGTAGCCCCTCGACTAGCGGAGCGCACAGATACGCAGTATTTT. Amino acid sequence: CASSVAPRLAERTDTQYF. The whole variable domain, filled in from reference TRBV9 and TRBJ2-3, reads DSGVTQTPKHLITATGQRVTLRCSPRSGDLSVYWYQQSLDQGLQFLIQYYNGEERAKGNILERFSAQQFPDLHSELNLSSLELGDSALYFCASSVAPRLAERTDTQYFGPGTRLTVL.

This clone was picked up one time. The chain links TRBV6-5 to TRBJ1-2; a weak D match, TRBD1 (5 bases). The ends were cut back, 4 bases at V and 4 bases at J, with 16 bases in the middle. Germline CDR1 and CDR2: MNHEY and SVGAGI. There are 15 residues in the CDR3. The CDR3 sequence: CASSFLGRVIYGYTF. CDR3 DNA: TGTGCCAGCAGTTTCCTCGGCAGGGTGATCTATGGCTACACCTTC.

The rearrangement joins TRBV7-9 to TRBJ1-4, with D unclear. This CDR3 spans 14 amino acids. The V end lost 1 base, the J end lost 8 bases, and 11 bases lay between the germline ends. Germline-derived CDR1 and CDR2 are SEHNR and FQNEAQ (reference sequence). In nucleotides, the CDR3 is TGTGCCAGCAGCTTAGGACGTGGCGGCGAAAAACTGTTTTTT. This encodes CASSLGRGGEKLFF.

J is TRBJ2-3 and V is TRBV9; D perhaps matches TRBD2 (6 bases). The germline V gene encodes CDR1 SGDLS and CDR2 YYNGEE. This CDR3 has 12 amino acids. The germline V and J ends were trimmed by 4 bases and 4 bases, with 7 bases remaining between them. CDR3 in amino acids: CASSRGSDTQYF. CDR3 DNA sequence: TGTGCCAGCAGCCGGGGGTCAGATACGCAGTATTTT.

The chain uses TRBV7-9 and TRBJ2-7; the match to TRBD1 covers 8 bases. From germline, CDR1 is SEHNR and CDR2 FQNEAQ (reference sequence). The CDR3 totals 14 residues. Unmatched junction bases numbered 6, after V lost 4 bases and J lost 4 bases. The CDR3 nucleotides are TGTGCCAGCAGCTCTGGGACAGGAGGTTACGAGCAGTACTTC. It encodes CASSSGTGGYEQYF.

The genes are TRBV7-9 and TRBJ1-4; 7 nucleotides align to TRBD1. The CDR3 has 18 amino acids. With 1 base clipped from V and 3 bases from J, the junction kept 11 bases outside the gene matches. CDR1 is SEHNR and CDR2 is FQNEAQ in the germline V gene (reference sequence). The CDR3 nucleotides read TGTGCCAGCAGCTTAGGGTCGGACAGGAAGGTTCCTAATGAAAAACTGTTTTTT. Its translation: CASSLGSDRKVPNEKLFF.

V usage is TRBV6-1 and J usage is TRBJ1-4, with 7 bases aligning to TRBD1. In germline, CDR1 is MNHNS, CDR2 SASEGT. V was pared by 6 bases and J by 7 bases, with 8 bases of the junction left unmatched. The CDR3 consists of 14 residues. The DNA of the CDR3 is TGTGCCAGCAGACAGGGGAGGAGTAGTGAAAAACTGTTTTTT. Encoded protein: CASRQGRSSEKLFF.

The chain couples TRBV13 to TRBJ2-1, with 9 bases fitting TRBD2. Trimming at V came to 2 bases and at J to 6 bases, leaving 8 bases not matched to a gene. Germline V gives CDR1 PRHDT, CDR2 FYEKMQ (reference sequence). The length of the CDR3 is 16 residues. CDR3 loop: CASSLSGSGGFNEQFF. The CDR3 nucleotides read TGTGCCAGCAGCTTATCTGGTAGCGGGGGTTTCAATGAGCAGTTCTTC. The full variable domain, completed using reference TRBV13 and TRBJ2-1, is AAGVIQSPRHLIKEKRETATLKCYPIPRHDTVYWYQQGPGQDPQFLISFYEKMQSDKGSIPDRFSAQQFSDYHSELNMSSLELGDSALYFCASSLSGSGGFNEQFFGPGTRLTVL.

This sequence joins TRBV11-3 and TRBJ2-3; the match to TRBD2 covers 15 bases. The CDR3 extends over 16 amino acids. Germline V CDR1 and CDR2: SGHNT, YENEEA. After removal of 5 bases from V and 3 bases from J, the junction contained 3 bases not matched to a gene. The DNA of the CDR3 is TGTGCCAGCAGCCCGGGGACTAGCGGGGGGACAGATACGCAGTATTTT. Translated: CASSPGTSGGTDTQYF.

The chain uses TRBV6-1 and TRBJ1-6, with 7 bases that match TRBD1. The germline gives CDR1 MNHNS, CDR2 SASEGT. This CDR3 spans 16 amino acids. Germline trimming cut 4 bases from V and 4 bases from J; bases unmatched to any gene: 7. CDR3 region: CASSAQGPRYNSPLHF. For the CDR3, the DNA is TGTGCCAGCAGTGCACAGGGGCCGAGGTATAATTCACCCCTCCACTTT.

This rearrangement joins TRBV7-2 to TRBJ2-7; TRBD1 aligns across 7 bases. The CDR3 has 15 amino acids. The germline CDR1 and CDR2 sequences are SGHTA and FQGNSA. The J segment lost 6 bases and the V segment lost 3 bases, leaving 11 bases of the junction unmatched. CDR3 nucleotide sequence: TGTGCCAGCAGCTTGGTCCCTGACAGGGTTGCCGAGCAGTACTTC. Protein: CASSLVPDRVAEQYF.

The CDR3 nucleotides read TGCGCCAGCAGCCAAGGGTACGGTCAGCCCCAGCATTTT. This translates into CASSQGYGQPQHF. The chain couples TRBV4-3 to TRBJ1-5; D remains unclear. V was shortened by 1 base and J by 6 bases, with 7 bases between the two germline ends. Germline CDR1 reads LGHNA; CDR2 reads YSLEER. CDR3 length: 13 residues.

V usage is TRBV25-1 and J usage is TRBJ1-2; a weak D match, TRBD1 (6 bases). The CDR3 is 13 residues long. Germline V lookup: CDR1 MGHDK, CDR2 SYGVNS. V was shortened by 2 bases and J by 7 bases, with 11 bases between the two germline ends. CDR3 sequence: CASSETGSSGYTF. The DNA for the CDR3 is TGTGCCAGCAGTGAAACAGGGTCTAGTGGCTACACCTTC.

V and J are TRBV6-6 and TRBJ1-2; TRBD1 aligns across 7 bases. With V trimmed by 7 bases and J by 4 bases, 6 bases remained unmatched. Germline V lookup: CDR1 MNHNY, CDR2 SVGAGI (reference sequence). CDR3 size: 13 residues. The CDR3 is CASTEGTAYGYTF. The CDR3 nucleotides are TGTGCCAGCACCGAAGGGACAGCCTATGGCTACACCTTC.

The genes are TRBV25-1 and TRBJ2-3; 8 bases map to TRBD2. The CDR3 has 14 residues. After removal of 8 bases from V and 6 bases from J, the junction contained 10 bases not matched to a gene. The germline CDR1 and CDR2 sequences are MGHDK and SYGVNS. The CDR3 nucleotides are TGTGCCAGCGGCCAAGGATTAGCGGGGGATACGCAGTATTTT. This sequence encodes CASGQGLAGDTQYF.

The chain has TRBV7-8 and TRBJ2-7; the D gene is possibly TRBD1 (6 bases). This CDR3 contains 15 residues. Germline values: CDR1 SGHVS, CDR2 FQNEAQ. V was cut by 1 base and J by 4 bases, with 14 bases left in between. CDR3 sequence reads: CASSLEGVLVYEQYF. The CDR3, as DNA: TGTGCCAGCAGCTTAGAGGGGGTTTTGGTGTACGAGCAGTACTTC.

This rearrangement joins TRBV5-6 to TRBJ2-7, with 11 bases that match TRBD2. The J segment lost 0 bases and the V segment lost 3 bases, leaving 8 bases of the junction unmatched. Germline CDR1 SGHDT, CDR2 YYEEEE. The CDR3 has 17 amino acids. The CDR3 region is CASSSPPLAGGSYEQYF. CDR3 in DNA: TGTGCCAGCAGCTCACCTCCCCTAGCGGGGGGCTCCTACGAGCAGTACTTC.

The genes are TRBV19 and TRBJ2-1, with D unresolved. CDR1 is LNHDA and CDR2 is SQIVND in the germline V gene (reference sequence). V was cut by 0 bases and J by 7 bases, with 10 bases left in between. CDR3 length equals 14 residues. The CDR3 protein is CASSIDGVGNEQFF. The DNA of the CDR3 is TGTGCCAGTAGTATAGATGGAGTCGGAAATGAGCAGTTCTTC.

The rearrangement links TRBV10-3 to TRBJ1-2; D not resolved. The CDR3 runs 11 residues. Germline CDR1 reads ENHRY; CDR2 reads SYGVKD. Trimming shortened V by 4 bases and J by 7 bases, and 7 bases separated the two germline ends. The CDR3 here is CAISVEFGYTF. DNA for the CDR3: TGTGCCATCAGTGTAGAATTTGGCTACACCTTC.